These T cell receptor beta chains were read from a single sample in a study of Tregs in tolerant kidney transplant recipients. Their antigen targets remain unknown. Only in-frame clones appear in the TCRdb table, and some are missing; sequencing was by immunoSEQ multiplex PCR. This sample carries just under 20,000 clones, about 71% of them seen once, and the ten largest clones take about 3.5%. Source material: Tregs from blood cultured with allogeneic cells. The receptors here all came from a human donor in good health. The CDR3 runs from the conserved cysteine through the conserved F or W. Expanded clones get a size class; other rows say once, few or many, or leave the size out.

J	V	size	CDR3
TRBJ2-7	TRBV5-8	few	CASSPSWGPGVDEQYF
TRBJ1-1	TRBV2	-	CASRTGPNTEAFF
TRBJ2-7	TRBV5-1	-	CASTRDSSYEQYF
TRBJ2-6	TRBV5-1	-	CASKGDSSGANVLTF
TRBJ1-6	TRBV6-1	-	CASSDDRGYYHSPLHF
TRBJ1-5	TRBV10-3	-	CAISEDREYNQPQHF
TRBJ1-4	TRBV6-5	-	CASSYRGRNEKLFF
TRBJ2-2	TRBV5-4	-	CASSSGLADTGELFF
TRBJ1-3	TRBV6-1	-	CASSDLTGSGNTIYF
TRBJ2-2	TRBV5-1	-	CASSLGLAYAGELFF
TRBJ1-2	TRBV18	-	CASSPVEQVYGYTF
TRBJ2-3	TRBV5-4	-	CASSPGGRGLTDTQYF
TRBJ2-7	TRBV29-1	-	CSATSGPSYEQYF
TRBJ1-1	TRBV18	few	CASSPRTGGGTEAFF
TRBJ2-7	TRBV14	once	CASSQASFRASEQYF
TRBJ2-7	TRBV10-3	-	CAISETFGYGEQYF
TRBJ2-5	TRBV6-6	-	CASRRTDRPSETQYF
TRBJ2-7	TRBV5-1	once	CASSQGPPLAGAYEQYF
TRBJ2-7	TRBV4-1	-	CASSQGGTEVGSYEQYF
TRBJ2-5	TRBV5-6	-	CASSLTGWGETQYF
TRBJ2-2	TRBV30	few	CAWRPSRPGELFF
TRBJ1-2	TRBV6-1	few	CASRTVGTANGYTF
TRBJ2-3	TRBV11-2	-	CASSLGGGGASTDTQYF
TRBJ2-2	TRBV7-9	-	CASSLTVTVSNTGELFF
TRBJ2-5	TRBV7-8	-	CASSRYLQAGRETQYF
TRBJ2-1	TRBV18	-	CASSPWAGGPSYNEQFF
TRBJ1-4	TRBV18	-	CASSPAGGGTATNEKLFF
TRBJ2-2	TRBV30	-	CAWSVLVNTGELFF
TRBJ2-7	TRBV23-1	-	CASDALGLGGPYEQYF
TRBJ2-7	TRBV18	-	CASSPTQDSYEQYF
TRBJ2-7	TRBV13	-	CASSLGGGQATYEQYF
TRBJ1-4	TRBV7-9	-	CASSLAGRGYEKLFF
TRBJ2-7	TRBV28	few	CASSSLRPYEQYF
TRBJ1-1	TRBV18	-	CASSPPALPQGRTEAFF
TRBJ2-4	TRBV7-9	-	CASSLAGADIQYF
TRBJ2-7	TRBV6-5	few	CASSYKGRAYEQYF